These T cell receptor beta chains were read from a single sample in a study of CD8 T cells in Susac syndrome. TCRdb called the immunoSEQ multiplex PCR reads again in MiXCR, with one record for every CDR3 protein. The sample gives over 150,000 distinct CDR3 sequences, 90% to 95% of which show up once; about 0.1% is in the top ten. The sample was CD4+ T cells from PBMCs. These receptors originate from a human donor with Susac syndrome. Both conserved end residues are part of each CDR3. D genes are given only for firm matches. Not all rows give a size; the values are once, few, many and, for expanded clones, a class.

size	J	length	V	D	DNA	CDR3
once	TRBJ1-2	10	TRBV20-1	-	TGCAGTGCTCTAAGTGGAGGCTACACCTTC	CSALSGGYTF
-	TRBJ2-6	13	TRBV28	-	TGTGCCAGCAGTTTCCCAGGGGCCAACGTCCTGACTTTC	CASSFPGANVLTF
-	TRBJ1-2	13	TRBV5-4	TRBD1	TGTGCCAGCAGCTTACAGGGGATTGGCGGCTACACCTTC	CASSLQGIGGYTF
-	TRBJ2-7	12	TRBV7-2	-	TGTGCCAGCAGCTTGAACCGCTACGAGCAGTACTTC	CASSLNRYEQYF
-	TRBJ2-1	13	TRBV30	-	TGTGCCTGGAGTGGCGCGGTGGAGGGGGAGCAGTTCTTC	CAWSGAVEGEQFF
-	TRBJ2-7	16	TRBV7-8	-	TGTGCCAGCAGCTTAGACGGGCAAGCGTTCTCCTACGAGCAGTACTTC	CASSLDGQAFSYEQYF
-	TRBJ1-5	12	TRBV2	-	TGTGCCAGCAGCTTCGCGAGTCAGCCCCAGCATTTT	CASSFASQPQHF
once	TRBJ2-3	16	TRBV5-1	-	TGCGCCAGCAGCTTGGAGAGTCGAGAAGGCACAGATACGCAGTATTTT	CASSLESREGTDTQYF
-	TRBJ1-4	13	TRBV7-2	-	TGTGCCAGCACGCAGCGGGCGGGTGAAAAACTGTTTTTT	CASTQRAGEKLFF
-	TRBJ2-1	16	TRBV6-4	TRBD2	TGTGCCAGCGCACGGACTAGCGGGAGTAGGTACAATGAGCAGTTCTTC	CASARTSGSRYNEQFF
-	TRBJ1-5	13	TRBV2	-	TGTGCCAGCATACGGGACGTCGCTCAGCCCCAGCATTTT	CASIRDVAQPQHF
-	TRBJ1-2	15	TRBV20-1	-	TGCAGTGCTAGAGCTACAGGGATGGGATCCTATGGCTACACCTTC	CSARATGMGSYGYTF
-	TRBJ2-7	16	TRBV10-1	TRBD1	TGCGCCAGCAGTCCCGTGGGACAGGGCAGCTCCTACGAGCAGTACTTC	CASSPVGQGSSYEQYF
few	TRBJ1-1	13	TRBV11-2	-	TGTGCCAGCAGCTTAGGGATGAACACTGAAGCTTTCTTT	CASSLGMNTEAFF
-	TRBJ2-3	15	TRBV18	TRBD2	TGTGCCAGCTCACCAATAGCGGGAACTACAGATACGCAGTATTTT	CASSPIAGTTDTQYF